This T cell receptor (beta chain) emerged from a study of early T cells in non-severe SARS-CoV-2 infection. Study overall: Bulk RNA taken from unsorted whole blood was sequenced, leaving chains unpaired.

There are a few counts of this clonotype. Its antigen is unidentified. Researchers tagged individual cDNA molecules with unique molecular identifiers. TCRdb analysed the 5' RACE reads with MiXCR anew, one entry per CDR3 protein. The table has about 100,000 distinct CDR3 sequences, less than 15% seen once. The study, taken as a whole, reports: The study's VDJdb matching favored anti-spike CD8 responses and missed private and CD4 specificities.

CDR1 SGHTA and CDR2 FQGNSA come from the germline V gene. Trimming took off 1 base at V and 13 bases at J, with 8 bases between the two ends. CDR3 length: 12 amino acids. The sample consisted of whole blood. This TCR derives from an adult who was a healthcare worker with PCR-confirmed SARS-CoV-2 infection or an uninfected control (not recorded which). The V call is TRBV7-2, the J call TRBJ1-6, with D maybe TRBD1 (5 bases). The CDR3 DNA sequence: TGTGCCAGCAGCTTAGTCCGGGGCCCCCTCCACTTT. This translates into CASSLVRGPLHF.